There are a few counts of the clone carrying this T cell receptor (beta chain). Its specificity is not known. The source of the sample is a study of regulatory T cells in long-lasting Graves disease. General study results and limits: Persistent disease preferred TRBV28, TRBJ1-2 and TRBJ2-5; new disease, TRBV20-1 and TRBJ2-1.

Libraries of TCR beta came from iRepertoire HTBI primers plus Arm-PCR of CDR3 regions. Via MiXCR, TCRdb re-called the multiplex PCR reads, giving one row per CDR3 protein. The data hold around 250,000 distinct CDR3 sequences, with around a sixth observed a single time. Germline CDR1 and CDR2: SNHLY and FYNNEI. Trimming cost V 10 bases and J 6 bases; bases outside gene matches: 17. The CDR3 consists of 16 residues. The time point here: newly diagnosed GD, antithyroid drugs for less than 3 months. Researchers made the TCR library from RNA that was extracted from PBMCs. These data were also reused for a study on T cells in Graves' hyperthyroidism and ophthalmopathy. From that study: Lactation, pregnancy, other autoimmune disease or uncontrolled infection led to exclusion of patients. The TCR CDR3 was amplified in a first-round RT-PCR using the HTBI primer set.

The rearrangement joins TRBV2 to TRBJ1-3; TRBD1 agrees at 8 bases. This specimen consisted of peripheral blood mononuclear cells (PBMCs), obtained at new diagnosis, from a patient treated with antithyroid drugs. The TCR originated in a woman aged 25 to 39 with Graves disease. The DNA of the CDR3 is TGTGCCACCCAGACAGGGGAGTATCAGAATGAAAACACCATATATTTT. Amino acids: CATQTGEYQNENTIYF.